This entry describes one TCR beta chain. What it binds is unknown. Libraries for TCR beta were made by quantitative 5'-RACE with molecular barcodes. TCRdb independently ran MiXCR on the 5' RACE reads; one entry per CDR3 protein. Seen here are almost 400,000 distinct CDR3 sequences, around 24% observed once, and the top ten hold about a sixth. The sample belongs to a study of CD8 T cells in ankylosing spondylitis. The V gene's germline CDR1 is SGHTA and CDR2 FQGNSA. Between the trimmed V and J ends, which lost 5 bases and 4 bases, there was a span of 16 bases. The CDR3 is 15 residues long. General study points: Clones that were linked to disease were CD8+ and were relatively rare in peripheral blood. Disease-linked clones reportedly concentrated significantly in matched ankylosing spondylitis synovial fluid. Earlier work had already found some motif variants in reactive arthritis synovial fluid and blood. In ankylosing spondylitis blood, a motif of roughly eight highly homologous TCR beta variants appeared characteristic.

The sequenced sample was blood, either unsorted or a sorted T cell fraction (not recorded which). The genes are TRBV7-2 and TRBJ2-3; D may be TRBD2 (6 bases). This TCR derives from a male donor with ankylosing spondylitis. For the CDR3, the DNA is TGTGCCAGCAGCCTCATTTCGACGGGGGCAGATACGCAGTATTTT. Translating it yields CASSLISTGADTQYF.